The entry below describes one T cell receptor beta chain. Its antigen is still unknown. It was with 60 Vbeta and 13 Jbeta primers that the PCR ran. The repertoire was sequenced with immunoSEQ multiplex PCR; TCRdb's copy has only in-frame clones and lacks some. The data contain 70,000 to 90,000 clones, around 80% of them singletons. The germline CDR1 and CDR2 sequences are SEHNR and FQNEAQ (reference sequence). The CDR3 extends over 14 amino acids. V lost 1 base to trimming and J lost 1 base, with 8 bases between them. The sample is drawn from a study of cytomegalovirus exposure and HLA in healthy donors. General study findings and limits: As was reported, the HLA-A and HLA-B alleles of most subjects were accurately predicted from TCR beta sequences. At a 0.05 false discovery rate, a later analysis found around 15,000 TCR beta sequences to be associated with HLA alleles.

Specimen: PBMCs. The source of this sequence is a male donor in good health and CMV-seropositive. The rearrangement links TRBV7-9 to TRBJ2-7, with D perhaps TRBD2 (5 bases). In DNA, the CDR3 is TGTGCCAGCAGCTTAGAAGGAGGATCCTACGAGCAGTACTTC. Its protein is CASSLEGGSYEQYF.